This T cell receptor (beta chain) was observed in a study of graft-versus-host responses after intestinal transplantation (dated by TCRdb to about 2021). In the study overall: The transplants that recipients received were multivisceral, liver-intestinal, or isolated intestinal. Of the 20 to 25 intestinal transplant recipients enrolled in the cohort, one of whom was a retransplant, a few patients without pretransplant specimens were excluded. All recipients received anti-thymocyte globulin induction followed by maintenance tacrolimus and steroids for approximately 3 years. To identify alloreactive clones, pre-transplant mixed lymphocyte reaction products were sequenced and then compared with unstimulated pre-transplant donor and recipient T cells. A peak of at least 4% donor T cells among recipient peripheral blood mononuclear cells was the definition used for donor T cell macrochimerism. Bulk TCR-beta CDR3 sequencing was used to track graft-versus-host and host-versus-graft alloreactive T cell clones in the graft, circulation and bone marrow after intestinal transplantation. Samples from a few later patients were sequenced in-house on an Illumina MiSeq with MiXCR processing rather than by the commercial service.

What the research found in general, with its limitations: GvH clones were detected in recipient bone marrow, and some appeared earlier in ileal mucosa or blood, consistent with an intestinal mucosal origin. The conclusions were limited by the relatively low number and heterogeneity of the intestinal transplant patients. High GvH to HvG T cell clonal ratios were observed in the allografts of patients with donor T cell macrochimerism. Early after transplant, declines in HvG clones were associated with peak levels of circulating GvH clones.

Concerning this clone: This clone's antigen is unknown. It has no much larger one-base neighbor in the sample; base qualities were not kept.

Libraries were prepared through the immunoSEQ multiplex PCR assay. For most patients, genomic DNA was isolated using the Qiagen DNeasy Blood and Tissue Kit and was shipped frozen to Adaptive Biotechnologies for TCR sequencing. High-throughput TCR-beta CDR3 sequencing of genomic DNA from most patients was performed by Adaptive Biotechnologies. Turning to the authors' computational methods: TCR sequencing data for over 15 patients were retrieved from Adaptive's ImmunoSEQ software; three other patients were processed with MiXCR and VDJtools. CD4 versus CD8 sorting errors were corrected by removing sequences found in both subsets at a frequency ratio below 5:1. CDR3 nucleotide sequences shared between donor and recipient were removed because their origin could not be assigned. At least 2-fold expansion over unstimulated cells and a minimum CFSE-low frequency of 0.002% (template counts) or 0.001% (read counts) were required for clones to be classified as alloreactive. Clones detected in sequenced pre-transplant spleen, lymph node, or MLR CFSE-low populations of the donor or recipient were defined as mappable. Cumulative frequency of alloreactive clones was calculated as a percentage of all sequences weighted by copy number. Drawn from immuneACCESS, this table holds only the in-frame rearrangements with V and J called that TCRdb kept. Clones are partly lost; checked studies trace under half to an unresolved V gene and leave the rest unexplained. V, J and clone size are those of that table, while D and trimming were read from the DNA. This sample is represented by 40,000 or so clones; about 95% of them were singletons. Over 0.2% of the sample is in the top ten clones.

The time point label here, explained by the study, means: cells obtained before transplantation from donor or recipient. CD3+CD4+ and CD3+CD8+ populations were FACS-sorted from unstimulated pre-transplant donor and recipient cells taken from spleen or lymph nodes. The TCR originated in a human donor who was the organ donor for an intestinal transplant. The source was unstimulated CD8+ T cells sorted from spleen or lymph node cells, collected before transplant.

The nucleotide sequence reads TGTGCCAGCAGCCGAGACATCATGAACACTGAAGCTTTCTTT. Translated, it reads CASSRDIMNTEAFF. The chain employs TRBV27 and TRBJ1-1, with the D segment identity uncertain. CDR1 is given as MNHEY and CDR2 as SMNVEV, both from the germline V gene (reference sequence). The CDR3 starts with the cysteine, ends with the phenylalanine, and has 14 residues. CDR3 DNA is the only sequence kept; it has 42 bases, read in frame from the first base. The germline ends are 11 bases apart after V is trimmed by 6 bases and J by 0 bases.